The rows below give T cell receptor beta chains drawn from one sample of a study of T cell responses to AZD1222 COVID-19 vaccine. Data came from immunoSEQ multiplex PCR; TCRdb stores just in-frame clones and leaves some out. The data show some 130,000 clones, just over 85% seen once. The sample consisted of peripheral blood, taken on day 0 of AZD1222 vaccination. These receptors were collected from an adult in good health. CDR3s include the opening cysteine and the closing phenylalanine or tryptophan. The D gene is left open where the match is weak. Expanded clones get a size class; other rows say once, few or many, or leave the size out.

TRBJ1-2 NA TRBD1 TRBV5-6 TGTGCCAGCAGCCCCACAGGGGGGGACTATGGCTACACCTTC CASSPTGGDYGYTF
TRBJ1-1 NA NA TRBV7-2 TGTGCCAGCAGCTTGGCCGGGCCCGGGGGGAACACTGAAGCTTTCTTT CASSLAGPGGNTEAFF
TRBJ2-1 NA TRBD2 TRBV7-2 TGTGCCAGCAGCGTACATAGGACTAGCGGGAGTGTCGATGGGCAGTTCTTC CASSVHRTSGSVDGQFF
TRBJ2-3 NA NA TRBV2 TGTGCCAGCAGTGTTCCTCCTTCTAGGGGAACAGATACGCAGTATTTT CASSVPPSRGTDTQYF
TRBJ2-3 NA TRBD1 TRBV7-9 TGTGCCAGCAGCTTTTCTGCAGGGGGAGGCACAGATACGCAGTATTTT CASSFSAGGGTDTQYF
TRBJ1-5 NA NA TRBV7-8 TGTGCCAGCAGCTCCGACAGGAGACGTGGTCAGCCCCAGCATTTT CASSSDRRRGQPQHF
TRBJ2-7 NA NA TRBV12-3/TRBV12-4 TGTGCCAGCAGTTTTGGTTCCACCTACGAGCAGTACTTC CASSFGSTYEQYF
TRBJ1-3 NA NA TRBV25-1 TGTGCCAGCAGTGCGGGATTACTAGGGAGAAACACCATATATTTT CASSAGLLGRNTIYF
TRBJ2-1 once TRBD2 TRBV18 TGTGCCAGCTCACGGGGACTAGCTGAGAATGAGCAGTTCTTC CASSRGLAENEQFF
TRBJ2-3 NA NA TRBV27 TGTGCCAGCAGCCCACTTTGGACGGGGAGCACAGATACGCAGTATTTT CASSPLWTGSTDTQYF
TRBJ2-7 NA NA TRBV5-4 TGTGCCAGCAGCTTGGGGGGGCGGCGCGAGCAGTACTTC CASSLGGRREQYF
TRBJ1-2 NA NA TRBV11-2 TGTGCCAGCAGCTTAGCCCCGGCACATAACGATGGCTACACCTTC CASSLAPAHNDGYTF
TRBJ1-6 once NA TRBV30 TGTGCCTGGAGTACAGGGAATAATTCACCCCTCCACTTT CAWSTGNNSPLHF
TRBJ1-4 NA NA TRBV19 TGTGCCAGTAGTATAGGGGCAGGGCTGAGTGAAAAACTGTTTTTT CASSIGAGLSEKLFF
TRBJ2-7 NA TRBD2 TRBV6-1 TGTGCCAGCAGTGAAAGGTCGGGGGGAGCTACCACTCTACGGCAGTACTTC CASSERSGGATTLRQYF
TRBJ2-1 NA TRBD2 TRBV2 TGTGCCAGCAGCAAAACTAGCGGGAGGTACAATGAGCAGTTCTTC CASSKTSGRYNEQFF
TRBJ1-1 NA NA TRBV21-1 TGTGCCAGCAGCAAAGGGAGGGGGATTGAAGCTTTCTTT CASSKGRGIEAFF
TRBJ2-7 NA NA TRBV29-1 TGCAGCGTTGTATACTCACGCTACGAGCAGTACTTC CSVVYSRYEQYF
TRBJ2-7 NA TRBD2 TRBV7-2 TGTGCCAGCAGCTTAGGGCCAGTAGGACTAGCGCGATCCTACGAGCAGTACTTC CASSLGPVGLARSYEQYF
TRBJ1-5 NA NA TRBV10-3 TGTGCCATCAAAGAGGGAAGCAATCAGCCCCAGCATTTT CAIKEGSNQPQHF
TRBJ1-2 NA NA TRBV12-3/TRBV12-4 TGTGCCAGCAGTTTCTCCCCTTCTTATGGCTACACCTTC CASSFSPSYGYTF
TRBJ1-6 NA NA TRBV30 TGTGCCTGGAGTGTACCCAGGGAAGGGATGAGAAGTGGTTCACCCCTCCACTTT CAWSVPREGMRSGSPLHF
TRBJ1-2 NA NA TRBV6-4 TGTGCCAGCAAACAGAACAGGGAAAAGGACTATGGCTACACCTTC CASKQNREKDYGYTF
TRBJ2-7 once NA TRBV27 TGTGCCAGCAGTTTATCGATTCGCGACGAGCAGTACTTC CASSLSIRDEQYF
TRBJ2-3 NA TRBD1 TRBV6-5 TGTGCCAGCAGGCCGACAGGGGAATATACGCAGTATTTT CASRPTGEYTQYF
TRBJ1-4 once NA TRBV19 TGTGCCAGTAGTAGGGGGCTCTCTAATGAAAAACTGTTTTTT CASSRGLSNEKLFF
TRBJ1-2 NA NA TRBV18 TGTGCCAGCTCAGGGCTGGGGGGCGAATCCCCGAATCAGACCTTC CASSGLGGESPNQTF
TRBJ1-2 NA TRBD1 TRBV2 TGTGCCAGTGGACAGGGCTATGGCTACACCTTC CASGQGYGYTF
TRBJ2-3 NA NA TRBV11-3 TGTGCCAGCAGCTTTAACACGAGGGCAGATACGCAGTATTTT CASSFNTRADTQYF
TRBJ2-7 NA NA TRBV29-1 TGCAGCGTTGAAGGGCCTAGCCACGAGCAGTACTTC CSVEGPSHEQYF
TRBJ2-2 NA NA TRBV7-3 TGTGCCAGCAGCTTACAGGGGTGGGCCGGGGAGCTGTTTTTT CASSLQGWAGELFF
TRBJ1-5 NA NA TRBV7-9 TGTGCCAGCAGCTCCACTGAGAAGTCCCAGCATTTT CASSSTEKSQHF
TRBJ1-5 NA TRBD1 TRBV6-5 TGTGCCAGCAGTTACTCCAGGACAGGGGCGAAGCATTTT CASSYSRTGAKHF